These 26 T cell receptor beta chains were all obtained from the same sample, sequenced in a study of T cells after posttransplantation cyclophosphamide. Libraries were prepared by immunoSEQ multiplex PCR; TCRdb keeps only in-frame clonotypes and omits some of them. Found here are fewer than 45,000 clones, around four fifths of them singletons; the top ten hold about 7.6%. Busulfan-fludarabine conditioning, marrow transplant, and cyclophosphamide on days +3 and +4 were administered. Specimen: CD4+ T cells sorted from blood, collected 1,900 to 2,000 days after a stem cell transplant with posttransplant cyclophosphamide. All receptors derive from a female patient in her thirties or forties who received an allogeneic stem cell transplant from a related donor, was CMV-positive, and had no GVHD. Some T cells may be transferred from the graft donor.

This chain's CDR3 is CSVRDTGELFF. The CDR3 DNA is TGCAGCGTCAGGGACACCGGGGAGCTGTTTTTT. The chain combines TRBV29-1 with TRBJ2-2; TRBD1 might be the D (5 bases). V was clipped by 6 bases and J by 3 bases, with 5 bases between them. The CDR3 runs to 11 residues. The V gene's germline CDR1 is SQVTM and CDR2 ANQGSEA.

The chain couples TRBV27 to TRBJ2-7, with TRBD1 matching 7 bases. The J segment lost 0 bases and the V segment lost 0 bases, leaving 2 bases of the junction unmatched. Germline CDR1 MNHEY, CDR2 SMNVEV (reference sequence). CDR3 size: 15 residues. The DNA of the CDR3 is TGTGCCAGCAGTTTATCGGGACAGCTCTCCTACGAGCAGTACTTC. Amino acid sequence: CASSLSGQLSYEQYF.

This chain connects TRBV6-1 to TRBJ1-6; D is perhaps TRBD1 (6 bases). Trimming left V 6 bases short and J 8 bases short, with 11 bases between. This CDR3 spans 13 amino acids. In germline, CDR1 is MNHNS, CDR2 SASEGT. CDR3 DNA: TGTGCCAGCAGGCGGGGGGCTGATTCACCCCTCCACTTT. Encoded protein: CASRRGADSPLHF.

V usage is TRBV2 and J usage is TRBJ2-3, with TRBD1 as a possible D gene (6 bases). The CDR3 contains 14 residues. The germline V gene has CDR1 SNHLY and CDR2 FYNNEI. V shed 8 bases and J shed 3 bases, with 15 bases lying between them. The CDR3 coding sequence is TGTGCCAGCTTCCGGGGACACGGGACAGATACGCAGTATTTT. Translated, it gives CASFRGHGTDTQYF.

The rearrangement links TRBV7-9 to TRBJ1-4; tentative D call: TRBD1 (5 bases). CDR1 and CDR2 (germline): SEHNR, FQNEAQ (reference sequence). V was clipped by 1 base and J by 0 bases, with 12 bases between them. The CDR3 is made up of 17 amino acids. CDR3 in amino acids: CASSLVDIRATNEKLFF. The DNA for the CDR3 is TGTGCCAGCAGCTTAGTGGACATCCGGGCAACTAATGAAAAACTGTTTTTT.

This chain connects TRBV6-5 to TRBJ1-2; 7 bases are a match to TRBD1. Germline V CDR1 and CDR2: MNHEY, SVGAGI. J lost 4 bases, V lost 4 bases, and 6 bases had no gene match. This CDR3 region has 14 residues. CDR3 loop: CASSSDRAPYGYTF. CDR3 DNA: TGTGCCAGCAGTTCTGACAGGGCCCCCTATGGCTACACCTTC.

This clone is a singleton in its sample. The V call is TRBV5-4, the J call TRBJ1-1; 9 bases are shared with TRBD1. V lost 4 bases, J lost 3 bases, and 4 bases stayed unmatched. Germline V gene sequence: CDR1 SGHNT, CDR2 YYREEE (reference sequence). This CDR3 contains 14 residues. The DNA for the CDR3 is TGTGCCAGCAGCGGCCGGGACAGGGACACTGAAGCTTTCTTT. It codes for CASSGRDRDTEAFF.

The chain employs TRBV18 and TRBJ2-3, with 7 bases matching TRBD1. V lost 4 bases, J lost 2 bases, and 3 bases stayed unmatched. Germline V CDR1 and CDR2: KGHSH, LQKENI. The CDR3 is 14 residues long. CDR3 sequence: CASSRTGITDTQYF. Written as DNA, the CDR3 is TGTGCCAGCTCACGGACAGGCATCACAGATACGCAGTATTTT.

The chain links TRBV2 to TRBJ1-2; D remains ambiguous. The V gene lost 3 bases and the J gene lost 10 bases, with 18 bases spanning the gap. Germline V gene data show CDR1 as SNHLY and CDR2 as FYNNEI. The CDR3 contains 14 residues. CDR3 in amino acids: CASSEEGDRDYYTF. The CDR3 DNA reads as TGTGCCAGCAGTGAGGAGGGAGATCGAGACTACTACACCTTC.

The chain combines TRBV10-3 with TRBJ2-2; TRBD2 matches at 8 bases. Germline V gene sequence: CDR1 ENHRY, CDR2 SYGVKD. Trimming took 6 bases from V and 6 from J; bases not matched to a gene: 12. The CDR3 runs to 16 residues. For the CDR3, the DNA is TGTGCCATCAGAGCGACTAGCGAGAGGGCAGCCGGGGAGCTGTTTTTT. This encodes CAIRATSERAAGELFF.

This clone was observed a handful of times. The CDR3 reads CASRNTGGEGDTQYF. Here the CDR3 DNA reads TGTGCCAGCAGGAACACAGGGGGAGAGGGAGATACGCAGTATTTT. The chain carries TRBV5-5 and TRBJ2-3, with 8 bases that match TRBD1. Germline trimming cut 5 bases from V and 5 bases from J; bases unmatched to any gene: 10. The CDR3 totals 15 residues. Germline V gene data show CDR1 as SGHKS and CDR2 as YYEKEE (reference sequence).

This chain joins TRBV6-5 and TRBJ2-2; TRBD2 aligns across 7 bases. CDR1 and CDR2 (germline): MNHEY, SVGAGI. This CDR3 region has 15 residues. The V segment lost 2 bases and the J segment 0 bases; nucleotides outside the gene matches: 0. The CDR3 coding sequence is TGTGCCAGCAGTTACCGGGGGGCGAACACCGGGGAGCTGTTTTTT. This encodes CASSYRGANTGELFF.

The chain has TRBV9 and TRBJ2-3, with 7 bases fitting TRBD2. J gave up 3 bases and V 2 bases, and 9 bases lay outside the gene matches. The CDR3 has 16 residues. CDR1 is SGDLS and CDR2 is YYNGEE in the germline V gene. The CDR3 loop is CASSVTSAGGTDTQYF. The DNA for the CDR3 is TGTGCCAGCAGCGTCACTAGCGCCGGGGGGACAGATACGCAGTATTTT.

This clone was seen once. The chain employs TRBV28 and TRBJ1-5, with D perhaps TRBD1 (5 bases). The CDR3 loop spans 13 amino acids. Deletions cut 6 bases from V and 3 bases from J, with 9 bases between. Germline assignment: CDR1 MDHEN and CDR2 SYDVKM. CDR3 region: CASRPGPNQPQHF. The CDR3 DNA follows: TGTGCCAGCAGGCCAGGGCCCAATCAGCCCCAGCATTTT.

The genes are TRBV7-2 and TRBJ1-6; 9 bases map to TRBD1. The trim removed 5 bases at V and 4 bases at J, leaving 6 bases unmatched. This CDR3 spans 16 amino acids. In germline, CDR1 is SGHTA, CDR2 FQGNSA. CDR3 protein: CASSPDRGHYNSPLHF. CDR3 coding DNA: TGTGCCAGCAGCCCGGACAGGGGTCATTATAATTCACCCCTCCACTTT.

The V call is TRBV4-1, the J call TRBJ2-3; TRBD2 agrees at 9 bases. Germline V lookup: CDR1 MGHRA, CDR2 YSYEKL. The trim removed 1 base at V and 2 bases at J, leaving 7 bases unmatched. The CDR3 consists of 17 residues. In nucleotides, the CDR3 is TGCGCCAGCAGCCAAGTGCGGCTAGCGGGGAACACAGATACGCAGTATTTT. Its translation is CASSQVRLAGNTDTQYF.

The gene calls are TRBV18 and TRBJ1-3; D gene uncertain. Trimming removed 2 bases at V and 2 bases at J, with 16 bases between. CDR3 size: 17 residues. Germline CDR1 and CDR2: KGHSH and LQKENI. This CDR3 reads CASSPSGLTLPGNTIYF. The CDR3 nucleotides read TGTGCCAGCTCACCATCGGGTCTTACCCTCCCTGGAAACACCATATATTTT. The full variable domain, completed using reference TRBV18 and TRBJ1-3, is NAGVMQNPRHLVRRRGQEARLRCSPMKGHSHVYWYRQLPEEGLKFMVYLQKENIIDESGMPKERFSAEFPKEGPSILRIQQVVRGDSAAYFCASSPSGLTLPGNTIYFGEGSWLTVV.

The chain recombines TRBV28 with TRBJ1-6; 7 bases match TRBD1. The CDR3 length is 15 residues. Germline-derived CDR1 and CDR2 are MDHEN and SYDVKM. Trimming took 6 bases from V and 11 from J; bases not matched to a gene: 13. Written as DNA, the CDR3 is TGTGCCAGCAGCCCCATCACAGGGGTGAAGACACCCCTCCACTTT. Its translation: CASSPITGVKTPLHF.

This clone was seen once. The chain is built from TRBV29-1 and TRBJ1-5; a possible D gene is TRBD1 (6 bases). CDR3 length equals 14 residues. V lost 6 bases and J 2 bases, leaving 14 bases between the germline ends. CDR1 and CDR2 from the germline V gene are SQVTM and ANQGSEA. In DNA form, the CDR3 reads TGCAGCGTGGTACAGGGTGGGGGCAATCAGCCCCAGCATTTT. Amino acids: CSVVQGGGNQPQHF.

This clone was found once. The rearrangement joins TRBV19 to TRBJ2-1; TRBD2 matches at 7 bases. V lost 5 bases, J lost 7 bases, and 8 bases stayed unmatched. The CDR3 loop spans 14 amino acids. From germline, CDR1 is LNHDA and CDR2 SQIVND (reference sequence). The CDR3 sequence: CASSAGTIGNEQFF. The CDR3 DNA is TGTGCCAGTAGTGCCGGGACTATCGGGAATGAGCAGTTCTTC.

The chain couples TRBV7-3 to TRBJ1-5; 10 bases align to TRBD1. Trimming removed 7 bases from V and 3 bases from J; junction bases left unmatched: 15. The CDR3 is 18 residues long. The V gene's germline CDR1 is SGHTA and CDR2 FQGTGA. The CDR3 spells CASTHRDRGSRFNQPQHF. CDR3 coding DNA: TGTGCCAGCACCCACCGGGACAGGGGCTCCCGGTTCAATCAGCCCCAGCATTTT.

The chain uses TRBV5-1 and TRBJ1-1; TRBD1 might be the D (5 bases). Trimming left V 2 bases short and J 0 bases short, with 11 bases between. CDR1 is SGHRS and CDR2 is YFSETQ in the germline V gene. The CDR3 is 15 residues long. The CDR3 region has the DNA TGCGCCAGCAGCTTAATGGGGGGGTTGAACACTGAAGCTTTCTTT. Amino acids: CASSLMGGLNTEAFF.

V is TRBV6-5 and J is TRBJ2-3; D perhaps matches TRBD1 (7 bases). CDR1 and CDR2 (germline): MNHEY, SVGAGI. CDR3 size: 15 residues. V dropped 2 bases and J dropped 2 bases, with 11 bases sitting between them. CDR3 region: CASSYAGQYTDTQYF. CDR3 DNA sequence: TGTGCCAGCAGTTACGCGGGACAGTACACAGATACGCAGTATTTT.

V gene TRBV4-3 combines with J gene TRBJ2-2, with 12 nucleotides matching TRBD2. After removal of 3 bases from V and 5 bases from J, the junction contained 1 base not matched to a gene. The CDR3 contains 15 residues. The germline V gene has CDR1 LGHNA and CDR2 YSLEER. The CDR3 is CASSHTSGGTGELFF. The CDR3 DNA sequence: TGCGCCAGCAGCCATACTAGCGGGGGGACCGGGGAGCTGTTTTTT.

V and J are TRBV6-1 and TRBJ2-6; D is unclear. Between the trimmed V and J ends, which lost 0 bases and 9 bases, there was a span of 3 bases. This CDR3 contains 12 residues. Germline V CDR1 and CDR2: MNHNS, SASEGT. The CDR3 here is CASSEAHNVLTF. The CDR3 DNA reads as TGTGCCAGCAGTGAAGCCCACAACGTCCTGACTTTC.

This chain connects TRBV15 to TRBJ1-5; no reliable D call. V lost 0 bases and J lost 2, with 14 bases in between. The CDR3 is 17 residues long. Germline V CDR1 and CDR2: LNHNV, YYDKDF (reference sequence). The CDR3 nucleotides are TGTGCCACCAGCAGAGATGGTGGAGGGTACGGCAATCAGCCCCAGCATTTT. Amino acids: CATSRDGGGYGNQPQHF.